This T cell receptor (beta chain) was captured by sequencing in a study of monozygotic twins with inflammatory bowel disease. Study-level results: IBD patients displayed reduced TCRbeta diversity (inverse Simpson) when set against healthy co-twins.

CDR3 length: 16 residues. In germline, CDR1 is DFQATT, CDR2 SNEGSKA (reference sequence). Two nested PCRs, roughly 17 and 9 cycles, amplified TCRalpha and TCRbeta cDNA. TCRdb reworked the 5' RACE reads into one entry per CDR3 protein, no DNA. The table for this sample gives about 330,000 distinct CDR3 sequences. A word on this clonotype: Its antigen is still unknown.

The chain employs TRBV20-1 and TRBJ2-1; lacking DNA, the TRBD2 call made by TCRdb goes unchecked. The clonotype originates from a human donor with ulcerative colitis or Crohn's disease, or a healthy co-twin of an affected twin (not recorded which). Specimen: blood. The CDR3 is CSAPTASGTTYNEQFF.